A selection of T cell receptor beta chains follows, all from one sample in a study of T cell responses to AZD1222 COVID-19 vaccine. Measured with immunoSEQ multiplex PCR; TCRdb has only the in-frame clones, and not every one. Altogether 80,000 to 95,000 clones are present, about 72% being singletons, with the ten largest covering around 21%. This specimen was peripheral blood, taken on day 0 of AZD1222 vaccination. The source is an adult in good health. Both conserved end residues are part of each CDR3. Each record gives: V gene, clone size, CDR3 length, CDR3 protein. Size is stated for part of the rows, as once, few or many counts, or as a class when the clone is expanded.

V: TRBV19; size: once; length: 16; CDR3: CASSIAAGGATYEQYF
V: TRBV14; size: .; length: 20; CDR3: CASSQGGTWLGASGTDTQYF
V: TRBV5-4; size: .; length: 14; CDR3: CASSLYRGNYGYTF
V: TRBV5-6; size: .; length: 16; CDR3: CASSSLRGRRQETQYF
V: TRBV6-1; size: .; length: 14; CDR3: CASSENGFGYGYTF
V: TRBV5-1; size: .; length: 13; CDR3: CASNSGPAGTQYF
V: TRBV9; size: .; length: 16; CDR3: CASSVVRLAGYNEQFF
V: TRBV3-1/TRBV3-2; size: once; length: 17; CDR3: CASSHTLAAGTGVEAFF
V: TRBV5-1; size: .; length: 15; CDR3: CASSKGTGGVETQYF
V: TRBV28; size: .; length: 15; CDR3: CASSFPRSLGTEAFF
V: TRBV7-2; size: few; length: 16; CDR3: CASSLEYRGLPYEQYF
V: TRBV27; size: once; length: 15; CDR3: CASSPSSAGANVLTF
V: TRBV5-4; size: few; length: 15; CDR3: CASSFGAGEWAEQYF
V: TRBV4-2; size: .; length: 16; CDR3: CASSSPGLAGAGELFF
V: TRBV5-1; size: once; length: 17; CDR3: CASSSGILGAWQETQYF
V: TRBV30; size: few; length: 13; CDR3: CAWSGIEGSEAFF
V: TRBV11-2; size: .; length: 14; CDR3: CASSLLAGGTEQFF
V: TRBV12-5; size: .; length: 16; CDR3: CASGLPRGDGYNEQFF
V: TRBV7-2; size: .; length: 13; CDR3: CASSPIGQLEAFF
V: TRBV7-8; size: .; length: 14; CDR3: CASRSQVITDTQYF
V: TRBV7-8; size: few; length: 15; CDR3: CASSANRVFNQPQHF
V: TRBV18; size: .; length: 15; CDR3: CASSPGTSGTYEQYF
V: TRBV6-5; size: .; length: 15; CDR3: CASRYGPGGNFGQYF
V: TRBV21-1; size: .; length: 21; CDR3: CASSKASPRDRGSLSYNEQFF
V: TRBV10-3; size: .; length: 11; CDR3: CAISEGLVEYF
V: TRBV3-1/TRBV3-2; size: few; length: 13; CDR3: CASSQLTGGRAFF
V: TRBV15; size: .; length: 17; CDR3: CATSRDVGLTSTDTQYF
V: TRBV27; size: .; length: 14; CDR3: CASSPRRGSYGYTF
V: TRBV2; size: .; length: 13; CDR3: CASKRELRNEQYF
V: TRBV15; size: .; length: 16; CDR3: CATSRGVLAGDPGIFF
V: TRBV7-2; size: .; length: 16; CDR3: CASSLGAGRGTDTQYF
V: TRBV3-1/TRBV3-2; size: .; length: 13; CDR3: CASSLKETGKAFF
V: TRBV11-3; size: .; length: 13; CDR3: CASSLFSTGELFF
V: TRBV28; size: few; length: 16; CDR3: CASSPALGGKGYGYTF
V: TRBV7-2; size: .; length: 13; CDR3: CASSLDPRNEQFF
V: TRBV19; size: .; length: 14; CDR3: CASSVTGGNQPQHF
V: TRBV19; size: .; length: 18; CDR3: CASSPQSDLRGSGNTIYF
V: TRBV20-1; size: .; length: 14; CDR3: CSASSLAGPRTQYF
V: TRBV14; size: .; length: 14; CDR3: CASSLMSAAGELFF
V: TRBV19; size: .; length: 16; CDR3: CASSRRLAGAAYEQYF
V: TRBV24-1; size: few; length: 14; CDR3: CATSAWTDQETQYF
V: TRBV5-6; size: few; length: 15; CDR3: CASSSSGTSTDTQYF
V: TRBV11-3; size: .; length: 18; CDR3: CASSLPNPQGGEEYEQYF
V: TRBV5-4; size: .; length: 13; CDR3: CASSLGLSSPLHF
V: TRBV29-1; size: few; length: 12; CDR3: CSVSGGVETQYF
V: TRBV6-2/TRBV6-3; size: .; length: 15; CDR3: CASSSAGRSAETQYF
V: TRBV28; size: .; length: 15; CDR3: CASSLGAGTAYEQYF
V: TRBV4-1; size: few; length: 21; CDR3: CASSQVPPTSGPSDKNNEQFF
V: TRBV7-2; size: .; length: 14; CDR3: CASSLAGKNYGYTF
V: TRBV18; size: .; length: 17; CDR3: CASSPGRPTKGNYGYTF
V: TRBV2; size: .; length: 15; CDR3: CASSEEGWGNQPQHF
V: TRBV28; size: .; length: 15; CDR3: CASSGGANRGGGYTF
V: TRBV28; size: .; length: 14; CDR3: CASSLSTGSYGYTF
V: TRBV5-4; size: .; length: 16; CDR3: CASSSGAGGTYNEQFF
V: TRBV28; size: .; length: 14; CDR3: CASSPGSGPYGYTF